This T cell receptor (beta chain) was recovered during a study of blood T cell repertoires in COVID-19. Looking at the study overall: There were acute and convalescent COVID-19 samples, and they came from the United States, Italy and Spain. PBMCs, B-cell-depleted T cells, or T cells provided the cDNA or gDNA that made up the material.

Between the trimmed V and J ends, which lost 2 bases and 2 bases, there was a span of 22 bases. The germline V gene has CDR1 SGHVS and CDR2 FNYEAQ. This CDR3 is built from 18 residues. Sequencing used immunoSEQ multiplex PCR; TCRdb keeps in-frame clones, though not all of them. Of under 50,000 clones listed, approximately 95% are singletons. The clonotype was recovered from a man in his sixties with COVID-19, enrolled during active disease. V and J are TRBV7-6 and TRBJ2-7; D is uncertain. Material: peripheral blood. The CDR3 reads CASSLTSMGLTRTYEQYF. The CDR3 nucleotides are TGTGCCAGCAGCTTAACAAGCATGGGCTTAACGAGAACCTACGAGCAGTACTTC.